Each of the 14 T cell receptor beta chains below was sequenced from the same sample in a study of identical twins. Using its own MiXCR run on the 5' RACE reads, TCRdb lists one record per CDR3 protein. This table holds fewer than 900,000 distinct CDR3 sequences, 20% to 25% found once. This sample was also put to use in a study of T cells expressing NK-cell markers.

Sequencing input: PBMCs. All receptors come from a woman between 18 and 29 years old in good health.

This clonotype was seen at least ten times. V is TRBV5-1 and J is TRBJ1-1; TRBD1 agrees at 10 bases. Germline V gene lookup returns CDR1 SGHRS and CDR2 YFSETQ. The CDR3 has 13 amino acids. V was clipped by 5 bases and J by 12 bases; unmatched bases: 10. The CDR3 protein is CASSRDRGDPTFF. DNA for the CDR3: TGCGCCAGCAGTCGGGACAGGGGCGACCCGACTTTCTTT.

This clonotype appeared a few times. The V gene is TRBV9, the J gene TRBJ2-3, with TRBD2 as a possible D gene (5 bases). The CDR3 runs 14 residues. In germline, CDR1 is SGDLS, CDR2 YYNGEE. The germline V and J ends were trimmed by 1 base and 4 bases, with 10 bases remaining between them. For the CDR3, the DNA is TGTGCCAGCAGCGTACAGACTAATTCAGATACGCAGTATTTT. Residues: CASSVQTNSDTQYF.

The rearrangement uses TRBV12-3 or TRBV12-4 and TRBJ2-1; maybe TRBD1 (5 bases). V lost 10 bases, J lost 6 bases, and 10 bases lay in between. This CDR3 spans 11 amino acids. CDR3 protein: CATLDSNEQFF. The DNA for the CDR3 is TGTGCCACCCTAGACAGCAATGAGCAGTTCTTC.

The DNA for the CDR3 is TGTGCCAGCAGCTTTAGGCCCACTCTGGGCACCGGGGAGCTGTTTTTT. Amino acid sequence: CASSFRPTLGTGELFF. V is TRBV27 and J is TRBJ2-2; D uncertain. Germline-derived CDR1 and CDR2 are MNHEY and SMNVEV (reference sequence). This CDR3 has 16 amino acids. V was cut by 6 bases and J by 4 bases, with 18 bases left in between.

The chain combines TRBV20-1 with TRBJ2-1; 12 nucleotides line up with TRBD2. CDR3 length: 14 residues. V shed 6 bases and J 6 bases; nucleotides not matched to a gene: 6. The germline gives CDR1 DFQATT, CDR2 SNEGSKA (reference sequence). This chain's CDR3 is CSAPSGGALNEQFF. In DNA, the CDR3 is TGCAGTGCCCCTAGCGGGGGGGCCCTCAATGAGCAGTTCTTC.

This clonotype was observed at least ten times. The chain has TRBV5-1 and TRBJ2-1; D uncertain. The CDR3 extends over 13 amino acids. The ends were cut back, 1 base at V and 2 bases at J, with 4 bases in the middle. Germline CDR1 SGHRS, CDR2 YFSETQ. The CDR3 DNA sequence: TGCGCCAGCAGCTTGCGGACCTACAATGAGCAGTTCTTC. Translation gives CASSLRTYNEQFF.

The chain is built from TRBV29-1 and TRBJ1-1; TRBD1 might be the D (5 bases). Trimming left V 8 bases short and J 1 base short, with 14 bases between. Per germline, CDR1 SQVTM and CDR2 ANQGSEA. This CDR3 has 13 amino acids. CDR3 protein: CSSVGDPNTEAFF. In DNA form, the CDR3 reads TGCAGCTCCGTAGGGGACCCGAACACTGAAGCTTTCTTT.

V is TRBV20-1 and J is TRBJ2-1, with 9 bases that match TRBD2. The CDR3 contains 14 residues. CDR1 is DFQATT and CDR2 is SNEGSKA in the germline V gene (reference sequence). Losses at the gene ends were 3 bases for V and 6 bases for J; bases not matched to a gene: 6. For the CDR3, the DNA is TGCAGTGCTAGTCGGGGTAGCGGGAGCAATGAGCAGTTCTTC. It encodes CSASRGSGSNEQFF.

V gene TRBV6-2 or TRBV6-3 combines with J gene TRBJ2-2; D not resolved. CDR3 length: 15 amino acids. Germline V gene data show CDR1 as MNHEY and CDR2 as SVGEGT. The V end lost 7 bases, the J end lost 2 bases, and 14 bases lay between the germline ends. CDR3 region: CASNLGRLNTGELFF. The CDR3 DNA reads TGTGCCAGCAATTTAGGACGGCTAAACACCGGGGAGCTGTTTTTT.

V usage is TRBV20-1 and J usage is TRBJ2-4; TRBD2 agrees at 10 bases. The CDR3 spans 18 residues. CDR1 and CDR2 from the germline V gene are DFQATT and SNEGSKA (reference sequence). Trimming removed 5 bases from V and 6 bases from J; junction bases left unmatched: 19. The CDR3 DNA reads as TGCAGTGCTGGATCTCAAAAGGGCGCGGGACTAGCGTTAAACATTCAGTACTTC. Protein: CSAGSQKGAGLALNIQYF.

The V and J genes are TRBV15 and TRBJ2-3; D gene unclear. Germline lookup yields CDR1 LNHNV and CDR2 YYDKDF (reference sequence). V was shortened by 4 bases and J by 6 bases, with 17 bases between the two germline ends. This CDR3 is built from 15 residues. The CDR3 DNA reads TGTGCCACCAGCAAGGGAAGGGTGGTGGGGGATACGCAGTATTTT. Its translation is CATSKGRVVGDTQYF.

The gene calls are TRBV7-9 and TRBJ2-1; D uncertain. The CDR3 is 16 amino acids. V lost 5 bases to trimming and J lost 8 bases, with 22 bases between them. Germline V CDR1 and CDR2: SEHNR, FQNEAQ (reference sequence). This CDR3 reads CASSPPSSAQRHEQFF. Written as DNA, the CDR3 is TGTGCCAGCAGCCCACCCAGCTCTGCCCAGCGACATGAGCAGTTCTTC. The full variable domain, completed using reference TRBV7-9 and TRBJ2-1, is DTGVSQNPRHKITKRGQNVTFRCDPISEHNRLYWYRQTLGQGPEFLTYFQNEAQLEKSRLLSDRFSAERPKGSFSTLEIQRTEQGDSAMYLCASSPPSSAQRHEQFFGPGTRLTVL.

J is TRBJ2-3 and V is TRBV5-1; 7 bases map to TRBD2. This CDR3 is 16 amino acids long. V dropped 3 bases and J dropped 0; count of bases not matched to a gene: 7. Germline V gene data show CDR1 as SGHRS and CDR2 as YFSETQ. CDR3 coding DNA: TGCGCCAGCAGCTATTGGGAGGGGAGTAGCACAGATACGCAGTATTTT. It yields the protein CASSYWEGSSTDTQYF.

The chain uses TRBV20-1 and TRBJ2-7; the match to TRBD2 covers 12 bases. This CDR3 has 16 amino acids. Germline CDR1 and CDR2: DFQATT and SNEGSKA (reference sequence). J lost 9 bases, V lost 1 base, and 13 bases had no gene match. The CDR3 bases are TGCAGTGCTAGAGGACTAGGACTAGCGGGAATGAAAACGCAGTACTTC. Its protein is CSARGLGLAGMKTQYF.